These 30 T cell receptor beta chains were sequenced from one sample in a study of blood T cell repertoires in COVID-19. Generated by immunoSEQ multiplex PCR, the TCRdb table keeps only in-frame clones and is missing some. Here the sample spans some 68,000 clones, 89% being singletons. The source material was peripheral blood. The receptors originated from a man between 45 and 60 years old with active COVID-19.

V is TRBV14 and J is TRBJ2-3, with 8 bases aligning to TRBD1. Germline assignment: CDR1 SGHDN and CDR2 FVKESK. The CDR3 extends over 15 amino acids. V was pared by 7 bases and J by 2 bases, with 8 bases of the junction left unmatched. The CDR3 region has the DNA TGTGCCAGCAATCAACAGGGGGGATTCACAGATACGCAGTATTTT. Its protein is CASNQQGGFTDTQYF.

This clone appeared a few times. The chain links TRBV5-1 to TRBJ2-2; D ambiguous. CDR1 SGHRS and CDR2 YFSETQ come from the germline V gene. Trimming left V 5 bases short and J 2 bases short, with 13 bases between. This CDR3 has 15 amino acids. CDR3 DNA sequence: TGCGCCAGCAGTATGAGTGACACTAACACCGGGGAGCTGTTTTTT. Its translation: CASSMSDTNTGELFF. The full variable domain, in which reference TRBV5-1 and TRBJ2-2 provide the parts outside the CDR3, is KAGVTQTPRYLIKTRGQQVTLSCSPISGHRSVSWYQQTPGQGLQFLFEYFSETQRNKGNFPGRFSGRQFSNSRSEMNVSTLELGDSALYLCASSMSDTNTGELFFGEGSRLTVL.

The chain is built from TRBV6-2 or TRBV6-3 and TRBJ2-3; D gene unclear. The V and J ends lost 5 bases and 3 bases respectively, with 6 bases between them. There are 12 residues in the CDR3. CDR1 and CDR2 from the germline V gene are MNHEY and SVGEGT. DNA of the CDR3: TGTGCCAGCAGTACCGCGACAGATACGCAGTATTTT. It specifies CASSTATDTQYF.

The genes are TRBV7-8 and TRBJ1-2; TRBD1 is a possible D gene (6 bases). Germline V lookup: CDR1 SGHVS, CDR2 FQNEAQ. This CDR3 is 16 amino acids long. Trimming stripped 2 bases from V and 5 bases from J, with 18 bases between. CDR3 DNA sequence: TGTGCCAGCAGCTTATGGTCGGCAGGGCAGGGGTATGGCTACACCTTC. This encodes CASSLWSAGQGYGYTF. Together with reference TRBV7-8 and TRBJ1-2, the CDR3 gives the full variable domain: GAGVSQSPRYKVAKRGQDVALRCDPISGHVSLFWYQQALGQGPEFLTYFQNEAQLDKSGLPSDRFFAERPEGSVSTLKIQRTQQEDSAVYLCASSLWSAGQGYGYTFGSGTRLTVV.

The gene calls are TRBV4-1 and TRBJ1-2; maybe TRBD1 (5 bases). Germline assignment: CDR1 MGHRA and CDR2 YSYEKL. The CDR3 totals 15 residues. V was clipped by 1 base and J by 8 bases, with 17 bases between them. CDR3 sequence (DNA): TGCGCCAGCAGCCAAGGACTGAAAGGGGCAGGAGGCTACACCTTC. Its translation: CASSQGLKGAGGYTF.

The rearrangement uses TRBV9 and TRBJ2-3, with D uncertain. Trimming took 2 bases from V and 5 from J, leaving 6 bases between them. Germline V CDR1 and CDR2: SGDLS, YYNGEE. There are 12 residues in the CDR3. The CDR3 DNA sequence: TGTGCCAGCAGCGTCCCGGGAGATACGCAGTATTTT. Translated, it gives CASSVPGDTQYF.

CDR3 nucleotides: TGTGCCAGCAGCCGGGACAGAGGCACTGAAGCTTTCTTT. It is translated as CASSRDRGTEAFF. V usage is TRBV5-6 and J usage is TRBJ1-1; 7 bases are a match to TRBD1. The V and J ends lost 4 bases and 4 bases, in that order; junction bases with no gene match: 4. The germline gives CDR1 SGHDT, CDR2 YYEEEE. This CDR3 contains 13 residues.

DNA of the CDR3: TGTGCCAGCAGTTCCCCGCTAGCCAATGAGCAGTTCTTC. As protein: CASSSPLANEQFF. The chain combines TRBV12-3 or TRBV12-4 with TRBJ2-1, with D possibly being TRBD2 (5 bases). The V end lost 4 bases, the J end lost 6 bases, and 10 bases lay between the germline ends. This CDR3 has 13 residues.

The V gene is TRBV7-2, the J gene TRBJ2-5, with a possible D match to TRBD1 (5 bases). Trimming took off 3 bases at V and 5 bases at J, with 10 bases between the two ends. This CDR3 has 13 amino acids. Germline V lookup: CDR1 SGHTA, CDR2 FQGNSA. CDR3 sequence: CASSFLGAETQYF. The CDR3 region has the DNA TGTGCCAGCAGCTTCCTAGGGGCGGAGACCCAGTACTTC.

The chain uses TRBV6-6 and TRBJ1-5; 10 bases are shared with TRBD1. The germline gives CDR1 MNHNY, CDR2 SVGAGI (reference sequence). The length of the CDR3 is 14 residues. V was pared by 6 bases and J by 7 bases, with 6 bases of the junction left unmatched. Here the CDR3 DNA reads TGTGCCAGCAGAACCGGGACAGGGGACCAGCCCCAGCATTTT. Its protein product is CASRTGTGDQPQHF.

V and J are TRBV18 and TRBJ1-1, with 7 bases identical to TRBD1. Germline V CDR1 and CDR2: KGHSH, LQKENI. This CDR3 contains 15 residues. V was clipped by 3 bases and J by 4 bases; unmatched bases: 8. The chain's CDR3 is CASSPGQIKGTEAFF. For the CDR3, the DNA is TGTGCCAGCTCACCGGGACAGATCAAAGGCACTGAAGCTTTCTTT.

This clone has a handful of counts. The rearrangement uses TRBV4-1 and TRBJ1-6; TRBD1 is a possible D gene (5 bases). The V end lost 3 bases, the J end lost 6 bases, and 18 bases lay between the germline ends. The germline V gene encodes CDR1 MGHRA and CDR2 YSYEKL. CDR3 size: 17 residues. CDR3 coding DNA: TGCGCCAGCAGCCAGGGTGGGGTGGGGCCGACTAATTCACCCCTCCACTTT. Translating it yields CASSQGGVGPTNSPLHF.

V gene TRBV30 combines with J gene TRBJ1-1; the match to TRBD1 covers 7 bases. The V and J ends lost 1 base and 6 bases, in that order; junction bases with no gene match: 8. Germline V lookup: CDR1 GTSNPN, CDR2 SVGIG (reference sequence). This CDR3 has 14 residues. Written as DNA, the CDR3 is TGTGCCTGGAGTGCCAATTACAGGGGTCCTGAAGCTTTCTTT. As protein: CAWSANYRGPEAFF.

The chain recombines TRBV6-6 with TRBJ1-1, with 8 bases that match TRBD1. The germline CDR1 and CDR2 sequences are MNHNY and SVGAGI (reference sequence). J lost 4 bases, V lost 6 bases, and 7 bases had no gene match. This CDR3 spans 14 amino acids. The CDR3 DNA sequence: TGTGCCAGCAGGGCGACAGGGGATTCCACTGAAGCTTTCTTT. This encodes CASRATGDSTEAFF.

The CDR3, as DNA: TGTGCCAGCAGCTTAGATGCGACCCGGGACTGGAGAACTGGAAACACCATATATTTT. Translated, it gives CASSLDATRDWRTGNTIYF. V usage is TRBV13 and J usage is TRBJ1-3, with TRBD1 as a possible D gene (5 bases). The CDR3 is 19 amino acids. V lost 1 base to trimming and J lost 2 bases, with 21 bases between them. The V gene's germline CDR1 is PRHDT and CDR2 FYEKMQ (reference sequence).

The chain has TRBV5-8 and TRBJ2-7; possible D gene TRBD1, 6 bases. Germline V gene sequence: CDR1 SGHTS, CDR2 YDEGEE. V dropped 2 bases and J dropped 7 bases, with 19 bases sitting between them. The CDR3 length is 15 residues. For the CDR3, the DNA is TGTGCCAGCAGCTTCCCGGACAGAGCTCCTGAAGAGCAGTACTTC. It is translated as CASSFPDRAPEEQYF.

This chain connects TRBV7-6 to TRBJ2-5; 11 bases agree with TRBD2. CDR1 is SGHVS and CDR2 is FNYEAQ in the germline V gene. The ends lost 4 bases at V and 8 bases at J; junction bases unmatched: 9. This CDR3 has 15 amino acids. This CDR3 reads CASSSPMTSGVTQYF. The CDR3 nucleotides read TGTGCCAGCAGCTCACCTATGACTAGCGGGGTTACCCAGTACTTC. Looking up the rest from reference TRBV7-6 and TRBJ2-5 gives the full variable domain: GAGVSQSPRYKVTKRGQDVALRCDPISGHVSLYWYRQALGQGPEFLTYFNYEAQQDKSGLPNDRFSAERPEGSISTLTIQRTEQRDSAMYRCASSSPMTSGVTQYFGPGTRLLVL.

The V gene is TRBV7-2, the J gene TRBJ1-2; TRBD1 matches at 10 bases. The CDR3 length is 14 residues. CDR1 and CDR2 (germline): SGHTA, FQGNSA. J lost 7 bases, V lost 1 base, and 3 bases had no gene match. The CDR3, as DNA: TGTGCCAGCAGCTTAGGACAGGGGGCTTCTGGCTACACCTTC. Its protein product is CASSLGQGASGYTF.

This chain's CDR3 is CASSEAGRVRGSYEQYF. Here the CDR3 DNA reads TGTGCCAGCAGTGAAGCGGGCCGGGTCCGAGGGTCCTACGAGCAGTACTTC. The chain joins TRBV6-1 to TRBJ2-7; TRBD2 is a possible D gene (5 bases). The V gene lost 0 bases and the J gene lost 1 base, with 16 bases spanning the gap. The CDR3 is 17 residues long. CDR1 and CDR2 (germline): MNHNS, SASEGT.

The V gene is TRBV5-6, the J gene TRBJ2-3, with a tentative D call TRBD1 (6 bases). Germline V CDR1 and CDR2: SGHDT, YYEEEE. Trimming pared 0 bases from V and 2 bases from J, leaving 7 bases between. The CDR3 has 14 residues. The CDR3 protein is CASSLGTATDTQYF. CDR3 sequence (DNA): TGTGCCAGCAGCTTGGGGACAGCCACAGATACGCAGTATTTT.

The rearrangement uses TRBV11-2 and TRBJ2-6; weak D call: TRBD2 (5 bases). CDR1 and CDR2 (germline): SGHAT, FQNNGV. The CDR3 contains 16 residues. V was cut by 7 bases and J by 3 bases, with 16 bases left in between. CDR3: CASTTYGVFGANVLTF. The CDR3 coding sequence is TGTGCCAGCACCACTTACGGGGTTTTTGGGGCCAACGTCCTGACTTTC.

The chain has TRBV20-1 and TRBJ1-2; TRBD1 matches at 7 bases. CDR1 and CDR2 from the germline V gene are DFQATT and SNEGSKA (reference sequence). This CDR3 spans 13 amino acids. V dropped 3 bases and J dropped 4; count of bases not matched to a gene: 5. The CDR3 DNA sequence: TGCAGTGCTAGTACACAGGGGAGCTATGGCTACACCTTC. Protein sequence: CSASTQGSYGYTF.

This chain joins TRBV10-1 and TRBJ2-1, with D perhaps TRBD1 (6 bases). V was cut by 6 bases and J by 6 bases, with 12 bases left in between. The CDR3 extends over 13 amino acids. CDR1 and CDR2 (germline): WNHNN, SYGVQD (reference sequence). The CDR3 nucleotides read TGCGCCAGCAGCACAGGGTTCGGCAATGAGCAGTTCTTC. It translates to CASSTGFGNEQFF.

This CDR3 is CASASGGQGQETQYF. Here the CDR3 DNA reads TGTGCCAGCGCCTCGGGGGGACAGGGACAAGAGACCCAGTACTTC. The rearrangement links TRBV6-5 to TRBJ2-5, with 9 nucleotides matching TRBD1. V trimming: 8 bases; J trimming: 2 bases; junction bases outside the gene matches: 9. Germline lookup yields CDR1 MNHEY and CDR2 SVGAGI. The CDR3 sequence is 15 residues long.

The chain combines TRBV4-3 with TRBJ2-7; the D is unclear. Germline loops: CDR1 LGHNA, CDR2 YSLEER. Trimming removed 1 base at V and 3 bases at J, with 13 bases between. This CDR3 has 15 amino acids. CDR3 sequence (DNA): TGCGCCAGCAGCCAAGGACACGGTCCTTTCTACGAGCAGTACTTC. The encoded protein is CASSQGHGPFYEQYF.

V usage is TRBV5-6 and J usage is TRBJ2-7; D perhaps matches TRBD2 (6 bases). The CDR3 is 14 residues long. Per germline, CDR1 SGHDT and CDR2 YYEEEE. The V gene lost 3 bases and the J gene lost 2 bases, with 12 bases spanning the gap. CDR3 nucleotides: TGTGCCAGCAGCTGGGGGACTGGAGCCTACGAGCAGTACTTC. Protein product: CASSWGTGAYEQYF.

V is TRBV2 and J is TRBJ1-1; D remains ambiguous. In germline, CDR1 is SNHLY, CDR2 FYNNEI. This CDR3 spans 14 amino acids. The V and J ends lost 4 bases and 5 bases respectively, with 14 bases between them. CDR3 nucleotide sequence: TGTGCCAGCAGTGTTGGAGGGCTCGGGACTGAAGCTTTCTTT. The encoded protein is CASSVGGLGTEAFF.

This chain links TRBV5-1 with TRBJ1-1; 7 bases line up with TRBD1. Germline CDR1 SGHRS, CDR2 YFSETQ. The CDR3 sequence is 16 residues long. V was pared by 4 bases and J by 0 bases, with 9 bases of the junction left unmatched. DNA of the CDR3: TGCGCCAGCAGCCTGCAGGGGGGACAAATGAACACTGAAGCTTTCTTT. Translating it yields CASSLQGGQMNTEAFF. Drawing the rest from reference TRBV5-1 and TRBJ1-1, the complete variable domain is KAGVTQTPRYLIKTRGQQVTLSCSPISGHRSVSWYQQTPGQGLQFLFEYFSETQRNKGNFPGRFSGRQFSNSRSEMNVSTLELGDSALYLCASSLQGGQMNTEAFFGQGTRLTVV.

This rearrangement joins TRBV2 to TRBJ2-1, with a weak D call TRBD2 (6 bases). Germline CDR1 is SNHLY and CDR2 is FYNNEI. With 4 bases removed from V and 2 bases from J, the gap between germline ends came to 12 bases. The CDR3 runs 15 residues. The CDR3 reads CASSVRELPYNEQFF. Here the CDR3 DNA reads TGTGCCAGCAGTGTCCGGGAGCTACCCTACAATGAGCAGTTCTTC. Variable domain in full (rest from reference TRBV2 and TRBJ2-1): EPEVTQTPSHQVTQMGQEVILRCVPISNHLYFYWYRQILGQKVEFLVSFYNNEISEKSEIFDDQFSVERPDGSNFTLKIRSTKLEDSAMYFCASSVRELPYNEQFFGPGTRLTVL.

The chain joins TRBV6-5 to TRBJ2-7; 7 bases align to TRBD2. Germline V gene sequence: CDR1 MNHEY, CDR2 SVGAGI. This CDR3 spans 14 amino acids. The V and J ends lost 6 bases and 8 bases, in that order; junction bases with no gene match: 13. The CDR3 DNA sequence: TGTGCCAGCAGAAAAGCGGGGCCTGAAGGACAGCAGTACTTC. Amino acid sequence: CASRKAGPEGQQYF.